Listed below are T cell receptor beta chains from one sample, sequenced in a study of cytomegalovirus exposure and HLA in healthy donors. The assay was immunoSEQ multiplex PCR, and TCRdb's table has in-frame clones only and misses some. The sample lists some 170,000 clones; about four fifths were seen once. Specimen: PBMCs. These receptors originate from a woman under 30 in good health and CMV-seropositive. The conserved cysteine and the conserved F or W are not part of the CDR3 here.

J: TRBJ1-6; V: TRBV30; CDR3: AWSLSGGGSPLH
J: TRBJ2-5; V: TRBV7-2; CDR3: ASSLAPGRIETQY
J: TRBJ1-1; V: TRBV5-6; CDR3: ASSLGPNTEAF
J: TRBJ1-4; V: TRBV10-1; CDR3: ASTTGTGNATNEKLF
J: TRBJ2-6; V: TRBV29-1; CDR3: SVEDEDSGANVLT
J: TRBJ1-2; V: TRBV10-3; CDR3: ASLGTNIGYT
J: TRBJ2-3; V: TRBV6-4; CDR3: ASSQLAASTDTQY
J: TRBJ1-3; V: TRBV19; CDR3: ASSIDSPRLSGNTIY
J: TRBJ1-1; V: TRBV29-1; CDR3: SAEWRNTEAF
J: TRBJ2-2; V: TRBV5-6; CDR3: ASSPPSVTGTGELF
J: TRBJ1-4; V: TRBV11-2; CDR3: ASSLAQGRPSARDEKLF
J: TRBJ1-1; V: TRBV25-1; CDR3: ARGTGVLCSGTEAF
J: TRBJ2-5; V: TRBV6-1; CDR3: GLGGRETTQY
J: TRBJ2-7; V: TRBV25-1; CDR3: ASSEFTGGKQY
J: TRBJ2-3; V: TRBV7-8; CDR3: ASSFVLAGSTDTQY
J: TRBJ2-5; V: TRBV6-5; CDR3: ASRTGGETQY
J: TRBJ1-5; V: TRBV19; CDR3: ASSLKQDQPQH
J: NA; V: TRBV4-3; CDR3: ASSQSLTRDRSYEQY
J: TRBJ1-5; V: TRBV5-4; CDR3: ASSFGTGAQPQH
J: TRBJ2-7; V: TRBV28; CDR3: ASTPVDSSYEQY
J: TRBJ2-7; V: TRBV5-1; CDR3: ASSQGVYEQY
J: TRBJ2-5; V: TRBV4-2; CDR3: ASSQSLASQETQY
J: TRBJ2-7; V: TRBV5-6; CDR3: ASSLYDRGEQY
J: TRBJ2-3; V: TRBV2; CDR3: ASSVRDTQY
J: TRBJ2-5; V: TRBV5-1; CDR3: ASSFFGTGLGETQY
J: TRBJ2-7; V: TRBV9; CDR3: ASSPSPGDPSYEQY
J: TRBJ1-1; V: TRBV19; CDR3: ASGRMGGTEAF
J: TRBJ2-3; V: TRBV11-2; CDR3: ASSPKSPSGSTDTQY
J: TRBJ2-3; V: TRBV6-5; CDR3: ATHPGVAADTQY
J: TRBJ2-5; V: TRBV5-1; CDR3: ASSFLAVTNQETQY
J: TRBJ2-7; V: TRBV5-8; CDR3: ASRSGTGYEQY
J: TRBJ1-6; V: TRBV28; CDR3: ASSGTPDSPLH
J: TRBJ1-5; V: TRBV2; CDR3: ASRRDRGDNQPQH
J: TRBJ1-1; V: TRBV6-1; CDR3: ASRGLTGAGTEAF
J: TRBJ1-1; V: TRBV29-1; CDR3: SVEDAQGNTEAF
J: TRBJ2-2; V: TRBV25-1; CDR3: ASSAGADTGELF
J: TRBJ2-3; V: TRBV7-2; CDR3: ASRLAGGRTDTQY
J: TRBJ2-7; V: TRBV5-1; CDR3: ASSLEGGRLVYEQY
J: TRBJ1-2; V: TRBV4-2; CDR3: ASSQDPEAIYGYT
J: TRBJ1-2; V: TRBV12-5; CDR3: ASGLTGGERVYGYT
J: TRBJ1-5; V: TRBV7-2; CDR3: ASSPGTGGEPQH
J: TRBJ2-3; V: TRBV2; CDR3: ASRVRTDTQY
J: TRBJ2-5; V: TRBV9; CDR3: ASSVQGASGETQY
J: TRBJ2-1; V: TRBV7-8; CDR3: ASSATRTSGISNEQF
J: TRBJ1-6; V: TRBV6-5; CDR3: ASKSSSYNSPLH
J: TRBJ1-4; V: TRBV19; CDR3: ASNTGVEKLF
J: TRBJ2-1; V: TRBV6-1; CDR3: ASSTGPYNEQF
J: TRBJ2-1; V: TRBV11-2; CDR3: ASRRIPLAGDNEQF
J: TRBJ1-5; V: TRBV27; CDR3: ASSLSRPGQVNQPQH
J: TRBJ2-4; V: TRBV7-9; CDR3: ASSFPQGAKNIQY